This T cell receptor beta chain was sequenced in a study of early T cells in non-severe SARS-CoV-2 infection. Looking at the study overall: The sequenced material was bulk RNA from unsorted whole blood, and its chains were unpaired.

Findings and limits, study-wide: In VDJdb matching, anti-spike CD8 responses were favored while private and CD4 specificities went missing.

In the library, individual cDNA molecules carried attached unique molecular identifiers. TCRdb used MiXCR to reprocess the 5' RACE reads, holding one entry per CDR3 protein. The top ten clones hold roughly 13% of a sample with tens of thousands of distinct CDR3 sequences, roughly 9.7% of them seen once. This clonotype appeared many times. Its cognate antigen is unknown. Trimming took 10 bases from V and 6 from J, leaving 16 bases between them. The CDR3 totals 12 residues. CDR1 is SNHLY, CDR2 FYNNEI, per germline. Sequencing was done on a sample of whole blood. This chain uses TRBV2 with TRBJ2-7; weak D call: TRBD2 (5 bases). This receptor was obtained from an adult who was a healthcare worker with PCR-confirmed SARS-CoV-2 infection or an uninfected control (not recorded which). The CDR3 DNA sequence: TGTGCCATTAAGGACCCGGCGGGCGAGCAGTACTTC. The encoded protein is CAIKDPAGEQYF.